Listed below are T cell receptor beta chains from one sample, sequenced in a study of cytomegalovirus exposure and HLA in healthy donors. TCRdb's copy holds only in-frame clones and misses some; the assay was immunoSEQ multiplex PCR. This sample has around 150,000 clones; just under 80% occur once, and the top ten carry 4.5% to 5%. The sample comprised PBMCs. The receptors were sampled from a young man in good health. Both conserved end residues are part of each CDR3. Each record gives: D gene, J gene, clone size, V gene, CDR3 protein, CDR3 DNA. D genes are given only for firm matches. Some rows mark clone size as missing; the rest say once, few, many or name a class of expanded clone.

D: TRBD2; J: TRBJ2-7; size: few; V: TRBV11-2; CDR3: CASSLDTTSGPYEQYF; DNA: TGTGCCAGCAGCTTAGATACGACTAGCGGACCCTACGAGCAGTACTTC
D: TRBD1; J: TRBJ1-1; size: .; V: TRBV7-9; CDR3: CASSLEGTGEAFF; DNA: TGTGCCAGCAGCTTAGAAGGGACAGGGGAGGCTTTCTTT
D: .; J: TRBJ2-2; size: few; V: TRBV29-1; CDR3: CSVRTTTNTGELFF; DNA: TGCAGCGTGAGGACTACCACGAACACCGGGGAGCTGTTTTTT
D: TRBD2; J: TRBJ2-3; size: .; V: TRBV6-1; CDR3: CASSDVGRITDTQYF; DNA: TGTGCCAGCAGTGACGTCGGGAGGATAACAGATACGCAGTATTTT
D: TRBD2; J: TRBJ2-1; size: .; V: TRBV11-2; CDR3: CASSSLWGGGLAHEQFF; DNA: TGTGCCAGCAGCTCTCTCTGGGGGGGTGGACTAGCCCATGAGCAGTTCTTC
D: .; J: TRBJ1-2; size: once; V: TRBV5-1; CDR3: CASSLGQVNYGYTF; DNA: TGCGCCAGCAGCTTGGGGCAGGTGAACTATGGCTACACCTTC
D: TRBD2; J: TRBJ2-1; size: .; V: TRBV25-1; CDR3: CASRVRLAGERLDEQFF; DNA: TGTGCCAGCAGGGTCAGACTAGCGGGAGAGAGGTTAGATGAGCAGTTCTTC
D: TRBD2; J: TRBJ2-1; size: once; V: TRBV15; CDR3: CATSRVTLADIYNEQFF; DNA: TGTGCCACCAGCAGGGTTACCCTAGCGGACATATACAATGAGCAGTTCTTC
D: TRBD2; J: TRBJ2-2; size: .; V: TRBV6-1; CDR3: CASSAHFSGSGTGELFF; DNA: TGTGCCAGCAGTGCACACTTTAGCGGGAGCGGGACCGGGGAGCTGTTTTTT
D: TRBD2; J: TRBJ2-3; size: .; V: TRBV7-3; CDR3: CASSLRPAGAGTDTQYF; DNA: TGTGCCAGCAGCTTAAGGCCCGCGGGAGCGGGCACAGATACGCAGTATTTT
D: TRBD2; J: TRBJ2-3; size: .; V: TRBV7-6; CDR3: CASSLGGTSDPTDTQYF; DNA: TGTGCCAGCAGCTTAGGGGGGACTAGTGATCCCACAGATACGCAGTATTTT
D: .; J: TRBJ1-3; size: .; V: TRBV6-5; CDR3: CASSYLQGGNTIYF; DNA: TGTGCCAGCAGTTACCTGCAGGGTGGAAACACCATATATTTT
D: .; J: TRBJ1-2; size: .; V: TRBV19; CDR3: CASSPDSFYPYGYTF; DNA: TGTGCCAGTAGTCCAGACAGTTTTTACCCCTATGGCTACACCTTC
D: TRBD2; J: TRBJ2-7; size: once; V: TRBV13; CDR3: CASSRGQRETYF; DNA: TGTGCCAGCAGCCGCGGGCAGCGGGAGACGTACTTC
D: .; J: TRBJ2-7; size: .; V: TRBV7-9; CDR3: CASSALRTEQKTYEQYF; DNA: TGTGCCAGCAGCGCCTTACGGACAGAACAGAAGACCTACGAGCAGTACTTC
D: .; J: TRBJ1-1; size: .; V: TRBV30; CDR3: CAWRAANTEAFF; DNA: TGTGCCTGGAGGGCCGCGAACACTGAAGCTTTCTTT
D: .; J: TRBJ1-1; size: once; V: TRBV11-1; CDR3: CASSLMRAATEAFF; DNA: TGTGCCAGCAGCTTAATGCGGGCAGCCACTGAAGCTTTCTTT
D: .; J: TRBJ2-1; size: .; V: TRBV11-2; CDR3: CASSSGPSAYNEQFF; DNA: TGTGCCAGCAGCTCGGGACCTAGCGCCTACAATGAGCAGTTCTTC
D: .; J: TRBJ2-7; size: .; V: TRBV2; CDR3: CASSKRLAEF; DNA: TGTGCCAGCAGTAAACGACTGGCAGAGTTC
D: TRBD1; J: TRBJ2-5; size: .; V: TRBV5-6; CDR3: CASSPDRGRQETQYF; DNA: TGTGCCAGCAGCCCGGACAGGGGGCGTCAAGAGACCCAGTACTTC
D: TRBD1; J: TRBJ2-7; size: .; V: TRBV29-1; CDR3: CSGYRGWQYF; DNA: TGCAGCGGGTACAGGGGTTGGCAGTACTTC
D: TRBD2; J: TRBJ2-5; size: .; V: TRBV6-1; CDR3: CASSEAGTSGSWEQYF; DNA: TGTGCCAGCAGTGAAGCTGGCACTAGCGGGAGCTGGGAGCAGTACTTC
D: TRBD2; J: TRBJ2-7; size: .; V: TRBV7-3; CDR3: CASSLTSGGSYEQYF; DNA: TGTGCCAGCAGCTTAACTAGCGGGGGCTCCTACGAGCAGTACTTC
D: .; J: TRBJ1-5; size: few; V: TRBV16; CDR3: CASSRDSGPQHF; DNA: TGTGCCAGCAGCCGAGACTCTGGGCCCCAGCATTTT
D: TRBD1; J: TRBJ1-5; size: .; V: TRBV28; CDR3: CASSLGTGSSNQPQHF; DNA: TGTGCCAGCAGTTTAGGGACAGGGTCTAGCAATCAGCCCCAGCATTTT
D: .; J: TRBJ2-3; size: .; V: TRBV7-6; CDR3: CASSSGVTDTQYF; DNA: TGTGCCAGCAGCTCGGGGGTTACAGATACGCAGTATTTT
D: TRBD2; J: TRBJ2-7; size: .; V: TRBV28; CDR3: CASSSSSSGSSYEQYF; DNA: TGTGCCAGCAGTTCATCATCTAGCGGGAGCTCCTACGAGCAGTACTTC
D: .; J: TRBJ2-7; size: .; V: TRBV4-3; CDR3: CASSRGTMGHYEQYF; DNA: TGCGCCAGCAGCCGAGGGACTATGGGACACTACGAGCAGTACTTC
D: TRBD2; J: TRBJ2-1; size: .; V: TRBV7-9; CDR3: CASSLDPSGRYNEQFF; DNA: TGTGCCAGCAGCTTAGATCCTAGCGGGAGGTACAATGAGCAGTTCTTC
D: TRBD2; J: TRBJ2-1; size: .; V: TRBV19; CDR3: CATESGTSESYNEQFF; DNA: TGTGCCACCGAGTCCGGGACTAGCGAATCCTACAATGAGCAGTTCTTC
D: .; J: TRBJ1-2; size: .; V: TRBV7-2; CDR3: CASTYFGGYGYTF; DNA: TGTGCCAGCACGTACTTCGGAGGCTATGGCTACACCTTC
D: TRBD1; J: TRBJ2-3; size: .; V: TRBV5-4; CDR3: CASSQQGATDTQYF; DNA: TGTGCCAGCAGCCAGCAGGGGGCCACAGATACGCAGTATTTT
D: .; J: TRBJ1-2; size: .; V: TRBV30; CDR3: CALHAYGYTF; DNA: TGTGCCTTACATGCCTATGGCTACACCTTC
D: .; J: TRBJ1-5; size: .; V: TRBV6-1; CDR3: CASSDRVPQPQHF; DNA: TGTGCCAGCAGTGACAGGGTCCCTCAGCCCCAGCATTTT
D: TRBD1; J: TRBJ2-7; size: .; V: TRBV4-1; CDR3: CASSLTLLKTDRGDEQYF; DNA: TGCGCCAGCAGCCTCACACTCCTTAAAACCGACAGGGGGGACGAGCAGTACTTC
D: TRBD1; J: TRBJ1-5; size: .; V: TRBV28; CDR3: CASTGSGTVYNLFGNQPQHF; DNA: TGTGCCAGCACCGGCTCCGGGACAGTTTATAACCTCTTTGGCAATCAGCCCCAGCATTTT
D: .; J: TRBJ2-2; size: once; V: TRBV9; CDR3: CASSVVQGSTGELFF; DNA: TGTGCCAGCAGCGTAGTGCAGGGGAGCACCGGGGAGCTGTTTTTT
D: TRBD1; J: TRBJ2-7; size: .; V: TRBV28; CDR3: CASTGTAYEQYF; DNA: TGTGCCAGCACCGGGACAGCGTACGAGCAGTACTTC
D: .; J: TRBJ2-7; size: .; V: TRBV5-4; CDR3: CASSFKQLREWDEQYF; DNA: TGTGCCAGCAGCTTTAAACAGCTCCGGGAGTGGGACGAGCAGTACTTC
D: TRBD2; J: TRBJ2-1; size: .; V: TRBV6-4; CDR3: CASSALAGSYNEQFF; DNA: TGTGCCAGCAGTGCACTAGCGGGGTCCTACAATGAGCAGTTCTTC
D: TRBD2; J: TRBJ2-1; size: .; V: TRBV7-6; CDR3: CASSVQLAGERFF; DNA: TGTGCCAGCAGCGTCCAACTAGCGGGAGAACGTTTCTTC
D: .; J: TRBJ2-7; size: many; V: TRBV18; CDR3: CASSPPASATYEQYF; DNA: TGTGCCAGCTCACCACCGGCTAGCGCGACCTACGAGCAGTACTTC
D: .; J: TRBJ2-7; size: .; V: TRBV5-1; CDR3: CAPPGHSPYEQYF; DNA: TGCGCCCCCCCAGGACATTCCCCCTACGAGCAGTACTTC
D: TRBD1; J: TRBJ2-1; size: .; V: TRBV29-1; CDR3: CSVVGTVVNEQFF; DNA: TGCAGCGTTGTCGGGACAGTAGTCAATGAGCAGTTCTTC
D: TRBD2; J: TRBJ2-1; size: .; V: TRBV28; CDR3: CASRLLAGVGANEQFF; DNA: TGTGCCAGCAGACTACTAGCGGGAGTAGGAGCGAATGAGCAGTTCTTC